These T cell receptor beta chains were read from a single sample in a study of shared clonotypes between healthy human individuals. Clones were read by immunoSEQ multiplex PCR, and TCRdb kept only the in-frame ones, dropping some. This sample has about 530,000 clones, with over 60% found just once. The sample was PBMCs. These TCRs come from a woman in her 40s in good health. Some clones in this sample may be carry-over from other donors' samples. CDR3s include the opening cysteine and the closing phenylalanine or tryptophan. A D gene is named only where the DNA matches it firmly. For some rows the clone size is stated as once, few or many, or as a class when expanded; others skip it.

v_gene,d_gene,abundance,j_gene,CDR3nt,CDR3aa
TRBV7-9,-,-,TRBJ1-6,TGTGCCAGCAGTCCCGTTGGAGGGACCCTCCACTTT,CASSPVGGTLHF
TRBV6-5,-,-,TRBJ2-1,TGTGCCAGCTCCCTCGGCGCACGAAATGAGCAGTTCTTC,CASSLGARNEQFF
TRBV7-8,-,-,TRBJ2-7,TGTGCCAGCAGCTCCTTCAACAGGGAATACGAGCAGTACTTC,CASSSFNREYEQYF
TRBV28,TRBD2,-,TRBJ2-7,TGTGCCAGCACCCCCGGGACTAGCGACTACGAGCAGTACTTC,CASTPGTSDYEQYF
TRBV5-1,TRBD1,-,TRBJ2-4,TGCGCCAGCAGCTTCGGGACAGGAGAAAACATTCAGTACTTC,CASSFGTGENIQYF
TRBV15,TRBD2,-,TRBJ2-7,TGTGCCACCAGCAGCCTACTAGCGGGAGCAGACGAGCAGTACTTC,CATSSLLAGADEQYF
TRBV11-2,-,-,TRBJ2-6,TGTGCCAGCAGCCCTTTAGCCGGGGCCAACGTCCTGACTTTC,CASSPLAGANVLTF
TRBV19,TRBD1,-,TRBJ1-2,TGTGCCAGTAGTATCACGACAGGGGGCGCTGGCTACACCTTC,CASSITTGGAGYTF
TRBV7-9,-,once,TRBJ2-5,TGTGCCAGCAGCTACGGAGAGACCCAGTACTTC,CASSYGETQYF
TRBV7-9,TRBD2,few,TRBJ2-3,TGTGCCAGCAGCTCCCCTAGCGGGAGAAGCACAGATACGCAGTATTTT,CASSSPSGRSTDTQYF
TRBV7-2,-,-,TRBJ2-3,TGTGCCAGCAGCTTACCCCGCGGAGGCAGGGGTACGCAGTATTTT,CASSLPRGGRGTQYF
TRBV7-9,TRBD1,-,TRBJ2-3,TGTGCCAGCAGCCCAGGGACAGTGGATGTGGATACGCAGTATTTT,CASSPGTVDVDTQYF
TRBV7-8,-,-,TRBJ2-7,TGTGCCAGCAGCAATCGCAGACTGGAGACGGAGCAGCAGTACTTC,CASSNRRLETEQQYF
TRBV11-2,-,-,TRBJ2-7,TGTGCCAGCAGCTTAGCGATCCAGGGCTCCTACGAGCAGTACTTC,CASSLAIQGSYEQYF
TRBV28,TRBD1,-,TRBJ2-7,TGTGCCAGCATATCACAGGGGTACGAGCAGTACTTC,CASISQGYEQYF
TRBV7-2,-,-,TRBJ2-7,TGTGCCAGCAGCTTAGTTGGAGGGGGCTACGAGCAGTACTTC,CASSLVGGGYEQYF
TRBV7-1,TRBD1,-,TRBJ1-2,TGTGCCAGCAGCACTAGCTGGGACAGAAAGACCTTC,CASSTSWDRKTF
TRBV9,-,-,TRBJ2-7,TGTGCCAGCAGCGTTTGGCGGGACCACTCCTACGAGCAGTACTTC,CASSVWRDHSYEQYF
TRBV28,-,-,TRBJ2-6,TGTGCCAGCAGAGGGAGGGGGATTTCTGGGGCCAACGTCCTGACTTTC,CASRGRGISGANVLTF
TRBV6-1,TRBD1,few,TRBJ1-1,TGTGCCGTAAGACAGGGGAAGGACACTGAAGCTTTCTTT,CAVRQGKDTEAFF
TRBV7-9,TRBD1,-,TRBJ2-7,TGTGCCAGCAGCCAGGGCGGGGGACAGGGTCGCGAGCAGTACTTC,CASSQGGGQGREQYF
TRBV7-2,-,-,TRBJ2-1,TGTGCCAGCAGCTTAGCCCAAATTAACAATGAGCAGTTCTTC,CASSLAQINNEQFF
TRBV28,TRBD1,-,TRBJ1-5,TGTGCCAGCAGTATACTCCGTGGGACAGGGACAAATCAGCCCCAGCATTTT,CASSILRGTGTNQPQHF
TRBV5-4,TRBD1,many,TRBJ2-7,TGTGCCAGCAGCTGGGGACAGGGTGGCTTATACGAGCAGTACTTC,CASSWGQGGLYEQYF
TRBV19,TRBD2,-,TRBJ2-1,TGTGCCAGTAGATCCTGGGGACTAGCGGACTCCTACAATGAGCAGTTCTTC,CASRSWGLADSYNEQFF
TRBV11-3,-,-,TRBJ2-7,TGTGCCAGCAGCTCCGGGACGGGTACCTACGAGCAGTACTTC,CASSSGTGTYEQYF
TRBV27,-,-,TRBJ2-3,TGTGCCAGCAGTTTAGCCGGGACGGGGGCTTACACGCAGTATTTT,CASSLAGTGAYTQYF
TRBV25-1,-,-,TRBJ2-7,TGTGCCAGCAGTGGACAGCGGGTTGCTACCTACGAGCAGTACTTC,CASSGQRVATYEQYF
TRBV7-2,-,-,TRBJ1-1,TGTGCCAGCGGCTTGACCCTGAACACTGAAGCTTTCTTT,CASGLTLNTEAFF
TRBV5-1,-,-,TRBJ2-1,TGCGCCAGCAGCTTGGTGGGCGGCGAGTCCAATGAGCAGTTCTTC,CASSLVGGESNEQFF
TRBV15,-,-,TRBJ2-4,TGTGCCACCAGCAGAGGTTCAGGGCAGGGGGCCAAAAACATTCAGTACTTC,CATSRGSGQGAKNIQYF
TRBV7-2,-,-,TRBJ2-2,TGTGCCAGCAGCTACTACCCCCGATCGAACACCGGGGAGCTGTTTTTT,CASSYYPRSNTGELFF
TRBV7-2,-,-,TRBJ1-3,TGTGCCAGCAGCTTAGTACCAGGGAGTGGAAACACCATATATTTT,CASSLVPGSGNTIYF
TRBV7-9,TRBD2,-,TRBJ2-7,TGTGCCAGCAGCCTCCCCCTCCGACTAGCGGGAGGCGAGCAGTACTTC,CASSLPLRLAGGEQYF
TRBV28,-,-,TRBJ1-2,TGTGCCAGCAGTCCGACCACTAACTATGGCTACACCTTC,CASSPTTNYGYTF
TRBV10-2,-,-,TRBJ1-2,TGCGCCAGCAGTGAGGGGCCGGGCTATGGCTACACCTTC,CASSEGPGYGYTF
TRBV5-4,-,-,TRBJ2-2,TGTGCCAGCAGCTTGGCCACCACAGTCACCGGGGAGCTGTTTTTT,CASSLATTVTGELFF
TRBV11-2,-,once,TRBJ2-1,TGTGCCAGCAGCCCAAAGCGGAAGGCCCAGTTCTTC,CASSPKRKAQFF
TRBV5-5,-,-,TRBJ2-6,TGTGCCAGCAGCTTGGTTGGAAGCTCTGGGGCCAACGTCCTGACTTTC,CASSLVGSSGANVLTF
TRBV29-1,TRBD1,few,TRBJ2-1,TGCAGCGTTGAACCTGATCGAGGACAGGCAAACAATGAGCAGTTCTTC,CSVEPDRGQANNEQFF
TRBV4-1,TRBD2,once,TRBJ2-1,TGCGCCAGCAGCCAAGTTTTAGAGGGAAAACTAGCGTGGTACAATGAGCAGTTCTTC,CASSQVLEGKLAWYNEQFF
TRBV27,-,-,TRBJ1-2,TGTGCCAGCAGTTTTCGTTGGGAGAACTATGGCTACACCTTC,CASSFRWENYGYTF
TRBV2,-,few,TRBJ2-5,TGTGCCAGCAGCGAACAGGGATCTGGGGAGACCCAGTACTTC,CASSEQGSGETQYF
TRBV10-3,-,-,TRBJ2-7,TGTGCCATCAGTGAGTCTAACAGCCGTTCCTACGAGCAGTACTTC,CAISESNSRSYEQYF
TRBV5-1,-,-,TRBJ1-1,TGCGCCAGCAGCTGGGACGGAAACACTGAAGCTTTCTTT,CASSWDGNTEAFF
TRBV5-8,-,-,TRBJ1-3,TGTGCCAGCAGCGTCAGGGGATCGAGCACCATATATTTT,CASSVRGSSTIYF
TRBV5-6,TRBD1,-,TRBJ1-2,TGTGCCAGCAGCCGGACAGGGAGCTATGGCTACACCTTC,CASSRTGSYGYTF
TRBV10-3,-,-,TRBJ2-3,TGTGCCATCAGCCGGTCAGGGCCTAACACAGATACGCAGTATTTT,CAISRSGPNTDTQYF
TRBV5-5,TRBD2,-,TRBJ2-7,TGTGCCAGCAGCTCCGGGACTAGCGGGGCCTACGAGCAGTACTTC,CASSSGTSGAYEQYF
TRBV10-3,-,-,TRBJ2-6,TGTGCCATCAGAGTAACAGCTGCGGGGGCCAACGTCCTGACTTTC,CAIRVTAAGANVLTF
TRBV2,-,-,TRBJ2-4,TGTGCCAGCAGTGAAAGGGAGGTAGTGTGGGACTTC,CASSEREVVWDF
TRBV7-6,-,few,TRBJ2-5,TGTGCCAGCAGCTTGTTGGGGTGGGAGACCCAGTACTTC,CASSLLGWETQYF
TRBV11-3,-,-,TRBJ1-1,TGTGCCAGCACGGGGGGTCGGGTGAACACTGAAGCTTTCTTT,CASTGGRVNTEAFF
TRBV2,-,-,TRBJ2-1,TGTGCCAGCAGTGAAACTTGGAACAATGAGCAGTTCTTC,CASSETWNNEQFF
TRBV7-3,-,-,TRBJ1-3,TGTGCCAGCAGCTTAAGGAGAGGCACTGGAAACACCATATATTTT,CASSLRRGTGNTIYF